The present T cell receptor (beta chain) was sequenced within a study of shared clonotypes between healthy human individuals. As for the study in general: Ranging from 18 to 49 in age, donors were two women and a few men.

CDR1 is MNHEY, CDR2 SVGAGI, per germline. Trimming shortened V by 5 bases and J by 7 bases, and 15 bases separated the two germline ends. The CDR3 extends over 15 amino acids. Every immunoSEQ plate was one replicate of a subset's evenly spread DNA. Sorted-subset replicate PCRs used 150 to 200 ng DNA, about 30,000 T cell genomes. TCRdb's copy holds only in-frame clones and misses some; the assay was immunoSEQ multiplex PCR. The sample includes 2 million to 2.5 million clones, 90% to 95% of them seen just once. The genes are TRBV6-5 and TRBJ1-6; possible D gene TRBD1, 5 bases. The TCR sequence derives from a man between 18 and 35 years old in good health. Source material: naive CD4+ T cells sorted from blood. The sample's subset: CD45RA+ positively selected. In DNA form, the CDR3 reads TGTGCCAGCAGTAAAACCGGGACGGGAAATTCACCCCTCCACTTT. Its protein is CASSKTGTGNSPLHF.